The sequence of this T cell receptor beta chain was determined in a study of shared clonotypes between healthy human individuals. Terminally differentiated effector memory CD45RA+ cells were excluded from the naive CD8 cells, which were CD45RO-negative and positively selected for CCR7. There are 15 residues in the CDR3. The V end was cut by 2 bases, the J end by 2 bases, with 11 bases between. Looked up from germline, CDR1 is SEHNR and CDR2 is FQNEAQ (reference sequence). Assay used: immunoSEQ multiplex PCR; TCRdb lists only in-frame clones, some missing. The table records roughly 770,000 clones, about 96% of them present only once.

The chain couples TRBV7-9 to TRBJ2-3, with unresolved D. The sequenced sample consisted of naive CD8+ T cells sorted from blood. The receptor's source is a man aged 30-40 years in good health. The CDR3 here is CASSLRGQTTDTQYF. In nucleotides, the CDR3 is TGTGCCAGCAGCTTACGCGGCCAGACCACAGATACGCAGTATTTT. Full variable domain (rest looked up from reference TRBV7-9 and TRBJ2-3): DTGVSQNPRHKITKRGQNVTFRCDPISEHNRLYWYRQTLGQGPEFLTYFQNEAQLEKSRLLSDRFSAERPKGSFSTLEIQRTEQGDSAMYLCASSLRGQTTDTQYFGPGTRLTVL.